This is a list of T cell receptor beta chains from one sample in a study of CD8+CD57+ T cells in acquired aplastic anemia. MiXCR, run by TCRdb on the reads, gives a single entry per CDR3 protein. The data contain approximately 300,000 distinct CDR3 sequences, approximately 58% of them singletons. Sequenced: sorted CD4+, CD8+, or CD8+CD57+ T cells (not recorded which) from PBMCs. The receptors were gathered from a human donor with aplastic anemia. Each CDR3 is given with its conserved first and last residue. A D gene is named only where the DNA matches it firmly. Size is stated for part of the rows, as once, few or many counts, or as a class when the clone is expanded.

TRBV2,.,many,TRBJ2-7,CASRRSSYEQYF,TGTGCCAGCAGACGTAGCTCCTACGAGCAGTACTTC
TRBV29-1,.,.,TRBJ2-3,CSVDRGGPDTQYF,TGCAGCGTCGATAGGGGGGGTCCAGATACGCAGTATTTT
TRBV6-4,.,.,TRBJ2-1,CASSRDLNNEQFF,TGTGCCAGCAGCAGGGACCTAAACAATGAGCAGTTCTTC
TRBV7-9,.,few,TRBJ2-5,CASSLDGGGLEGVQYF,TGTGCCAGCAGCTTGGACGGCGGGGGCTTGGAGGGGGTCCAGTACTTC
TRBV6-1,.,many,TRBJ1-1,CASSELGGTAFF,TGTGCCAGCAGTGAGCTGGGGGGTACAGCTTTCTTT
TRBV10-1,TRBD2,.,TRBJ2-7,CASSPIAGGGRSYEQYF,TGCGCCAGCAGCCCCATAGCGGGGGGGGGCCGCTCCTACGAGCAGTACTTC
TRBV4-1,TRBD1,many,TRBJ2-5,CASSQADRDQETQYF,TGCGCCAGCAGCCAAGCCGACAGGGATCAAGAGACCCAGTACTTC
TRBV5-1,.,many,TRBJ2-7,CASSLAQWVDEQYF,TGCGCCAGCAGCTTGGCCCAATGGGTGGACGAGCAGTACTTC
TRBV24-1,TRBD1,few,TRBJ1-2,CATSVTGDYGYTF,TGTGCCACCAGTGTTACAGGGGACTATGGCTACACCTTC
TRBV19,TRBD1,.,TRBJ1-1,CASKTRDRGAGTTEAFF,TGTGCCAGTAAGACCCGGGACAGGGGAGCGGGTACCACTGAAGCTTTCTTT
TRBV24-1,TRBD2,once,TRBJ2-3,CATSDFRGTSGIDTQYF,TGTGCCACCAGTGATTTTCGTGGGACTAGCGGGATAGATACGCAGTATTTT
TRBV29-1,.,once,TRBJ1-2,CSVERTANYGYTF,TGCAGCGTTGAACGGACAGCCAACTATGGCTACACCTTC
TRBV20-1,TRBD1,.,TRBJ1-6,CSARDSVYGDSSPLHF,TGCAGTGCTAGAGATAGCGTGTACGGGGACAGTTCACCCCTCCACTTT
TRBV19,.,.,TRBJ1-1,CASSIGLPTEAFF,TGTGCCAGTAGTATAGGACTACCGACGGAAGCTTTCTTT
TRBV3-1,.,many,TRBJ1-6,CASSQSSYNSPLHF,TGTGCCAGCAGCCAGTCATCCTATAATTCACCCCTCCACTTT
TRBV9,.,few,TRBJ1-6,CASSRQTNSPLHF,TGTGCCAGCAGCCGGCAGACTAATTCACCCCTCCACTTT
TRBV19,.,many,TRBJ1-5,CASSIASGLGQPQHF,TGTGCCAGTAGTATAGCATCAGGGTTAGGTCAGCCCCAGCATTTT
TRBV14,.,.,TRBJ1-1,CASSQAMNTEAFF,TGTGCCAGCTCCCAGGCCATGAACACTGAAGCTTTCTTT
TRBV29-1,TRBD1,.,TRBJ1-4,CSVGTGSEKLFF,TGCAGCGTTGGGACAGGTTCCGAAAAACTGTTTTTT
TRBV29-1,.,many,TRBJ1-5,CSVEEGVNQPQHF,TGCAGCGTTGAAGAAGGGGTCAATCAGCCCCAGCATTTT
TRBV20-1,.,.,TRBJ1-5,CSAKDGTYSNQPQHF,TGCAGTGCTAAGGACGGAACTTATAGCAATCAGCCCCAGCATTTT
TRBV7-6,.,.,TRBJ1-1,CASRPQGRTEAFF,TGTGCCAGCAGACCACAGGGTAGGACTGAAGCTTTCTTT
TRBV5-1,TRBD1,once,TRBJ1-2,CASSLPGQGRGYTF,TGCGCCAGCAGCTTACCGGGACAGGGCCGGGGCTACACCTTC
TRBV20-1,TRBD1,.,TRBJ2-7,CSARDREWAGGHEQYF,TGCAGTGCTAGAGATCGAGAGTGGGCAGGGGGCCACGAGCAGTACTTC
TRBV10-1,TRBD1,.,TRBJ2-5,CASSESTGAQETQYF,TGCGCCAGCAGTGAGTCAACAGGGGCCCAAGAGACCCAGTACTTC
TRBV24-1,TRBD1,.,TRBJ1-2,CATSAQGEEYGYTF,TGTGCCACCAGCGCCCAGGGGGAAGAGTATGGCTACACCTTC
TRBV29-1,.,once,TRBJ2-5,CRVEDAGLQETQYF,TGCAGAGTTGAAGATGCCGGGCTCCAAGAGACCCAGTACTTC
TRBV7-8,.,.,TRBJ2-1,CASSSFTGIYNEQFF,TGTGCCAGCAGCTCTTTCACCGGGATTTACAATGAGCAGTTCTTC
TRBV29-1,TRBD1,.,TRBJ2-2,CSVDQPGQANTGELFF,TGCAGCGTTGACCAGCCGGGACAGGCTAACACCGGGGAGCTGTTTTTT
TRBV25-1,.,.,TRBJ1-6,CASADSFSSYNSPLHF,TGTGCCAGCGCGGACAGTTTCAGCTCCTATAATTCACCCCTCCACTTT
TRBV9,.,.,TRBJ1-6,CASSVMNSPLHF,TGTGCCAGCAGCGTAATGAATTCACCCCTCCACTTT
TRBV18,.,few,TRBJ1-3,CASSASRTGLGNTIYF,TGTGCCAGCTCAGCGAGTCGTACAGGGCTCGGAAACACCATATATTTT
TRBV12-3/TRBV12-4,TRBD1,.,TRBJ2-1,CASSFRGTEQFF,TGTGCCAGCAGTTTCAGGGGGACTGAGCAGTTCTTC
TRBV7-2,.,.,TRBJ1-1,CASSPGPSTEAFF,TGTGCCAGCAGCCCAGGGCCTAGCACTGAAGCTTTCTTT
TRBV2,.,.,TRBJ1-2,CASRDDRSSGYTF,TGTGCCAGCAGGGATGACAGGTCGTCTGGCTACACCTTC
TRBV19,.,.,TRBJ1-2,CASSTRDYGYTF,TGTGCCAGTAGTACCCGGGACTATGGCTACACCTTC
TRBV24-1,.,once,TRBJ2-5,CATSDWSAGQAQYF,TGTGCCACCAGTGACTGGTCGGCGGGGCAAGCCCAGTACTTC
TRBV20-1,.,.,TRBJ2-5,CTVDSSGQETLYF,TGCACCGTGGATTCGAGCGGTCAAGAGACCCTGTACTTC
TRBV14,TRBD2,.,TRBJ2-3,CASSQPSGGTTDTQYF,TGTGCCAGCAGCCAGCCTAGCGGGGGTACCACAGATACGCAGTATTTT
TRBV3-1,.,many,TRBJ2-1,CASSQGAVINEQFF,TGTGCCAGCAGCCAAGGGGCCGTTATCAATGAGCAGTTCTTC